The 16 T cell receptor beta chains below all came from one sample that was sequenced in a study of shared clonotypes between healthy human individuals. The naive CD8 population came from CD45RO-negative cells selected for CCR7, without terminally differentiated effector memory CD45RA+ cells. Data came from immunoSEQ multiplex PCR; TCRdb stores just in-frame clones and leaves some out. The top ten hold around 0.11% of the sample, which has 450,000 to 700,000 clones, roughly 96% seen once. Sequenced input: naive CD8+ T cells sorted from blood. The receptors here all came from a woman aged 25 to 39 in good health.

The chain combines TRBV28 with TRBJ1-1, with a weak D call TRBD1 (5 bases). Trimming left V 0 bases short and J 4 bases short, with 9 bases between. CDR3 length: 14 residues. Per germline, CDR1 MDHEN and CDR2 SYDVKM. This CDR3 reads CASSLWDTVTEAFF. Written as DNA, the CDR3 is TGTGCCAGCAGTTTATGGGACACGGTCACTGAAGCTTTCTTT.

The gene calls are TRBV14 and TRBJ1-3, with TRBD1 identical over 9 bases. V shed 5 bases, J shed 2 bases, and the junction held 1 base outside the gene matches. This CDR3 spans 14 amino acids. Per germline, CDR1 SGHDN and CDR2 FVKESK. The DNA of the CDR3 is TGTGCCAGCAGCAGGACAGGGGCTGGAAACACCATATATTTT. It specifies CASSRTGAGNTIYF.

This rearrangement joins TRBV14 to TRBJ2-2, with TRBD1 matching over 9 bases. The ends lost 2 bases at V and 6 bases at J; junction bases unmatched: 10. Germline loops: CDR1 SGHDN, CDR2 FVKESK. CDR3 size: 17 residues. The CDR3 DNA sequence: TGTGCCAGCAGCCAACTTAACAGGGGGCAGGAGGCCGGGGAGCTGTTTTTT. This encodes CASSQLNRGQEAGELFF.

The rearrangement joins TRBV2 to TRBJ1-6; unclear D gene. The germline V gene has CDR1 SNHLY and CDR2 FYNNEI. The CDR3 contains 13 residues. The germline V and J ends were trimmed by 3 bases and 6 bases, with 6 bases remaining between them. The CDR3 region is CASSEGLNSPLHF. CDR3 DNA: TGTGCCAGCAGTGAGGGCCTTAATTCACCCCTCCACTTT.

As concerns this clone: Compared with germline, one end of the junction differs, possibly owing to a read error. This CDR3 is CASSQDVKGMSF. In DNA, the CDR3 is TGCGCCAGCAGCCAAGATGTAAAGGGGATGAGCTTC. This chain uses TRBV4-1 with TRBJ1-2; tentatively, D is TRBD1 (5 bases). Germline CDR1 MGHRA, CDR2 YSYEKL. This CDR3 has 12 residues.

This chain connects TRBV4-1 to TRBJ1-3; unclear D gene. The germline gives CDR1 MGHRA, CDR2 YSYEKL. The V end was cut by 1 base, the J end by 0 bases, with 1 base between. The CDR3 loop spans 13 amino acids. The CDR3 coding sequence is TGCGCCAGCAGCCAAGGCTCTGGAAACACCATATATTTT. It specifies CASSQGSGNTIYF.

The chain employs TRBV9 and TRBJ2-1, with 9 bases identical to TRBD2. The CDR3 extends over 16 amino acids. CDR1 and CDR2 (germline): SGDLS, YYNGEE. V lost 2 bases to trimming and J lost 8 bases; unmatched junction nucleotides: 11. DNA for the CDR3: TGTGCCAGCAGCGTTTCTAGCGGGACCCTCTTTGATGAGCAGTTCTTC. Amino acids: CASSVSSGTLFDEQFF.

The CDR3 nucleotides read TGTGCCAGCAGTTTCGACAGGATCGCAGATGGAGGGCCTAACGCTTACGAGCAGTACTTC. It codes for CASSFDRIADGGPNAYEQYF. V and J are TRBV28 and TRBJ2-7; D is tentatively TRBD1 or TRBD2 (6 bases each). V was shortened by 3 bases and J by 4 bases, with 31 bases between the two germline ends. This CDR3 spans 20 amino acids. Germline CDR1 MDHEN, CDR2 SYDVKM.

The chain carries TRBV5-6 and TRBJ2-5; 7 bases are shared with TRBD1. Germline trimming cut 3 bases from V and 5 bases from J; bases unmatched to any gene: 13. Germline V gives CDR1 SGHDT, CDR2 YYEEEE. The CDR3 has 16 amino acids. CDR3 residues: CASSSTPPDRVETQYF. The CDR3 DNA reads TGTGCCAGCAGCTCCACTCCGCCCGACAGGGTTGAGACCCAGTACTTC.

The chain is built from TRBV7-6 and TRBJ2-7, with D perhaps TRBD2 (6 bases). V lost 3 bases to trimming and J lost 3 bases, with 18 bases between them. CDR1 is SGHVS and CDR2 is FNYEAQ in the germline V gene. The CDR3 is 16 residues long. The CDR3 sequence is CASSFLTGEAGYEQYF. The CDR3 DNA sequence: TGTGCCAGCAGCTTCCTCACTGGGGAGGCGGGCTACGAGCAGTACTTC.

This chain uses TRBV28 with TRBJ2-5, with D possibly TRBD1 on 5 matching bases. V was cut by 3 bases and J by 7 bases, with 15 bases left in between. The germline gives CDR1 MDHEN, CDR2 SYDVKM. This CDR3 has 14 residues. The CDR3 reads CASSLGRGYGTQYF. In DNA, the CDR3 is TGTGCCAGCAGTTTGGGTAGGGGTTACGGGACCCAGTACTTC.

The V call is TRBV7-7, the J call TRBJ2-2; 13 bases fit TRBD2. CDR1 and CDR2 (germline): SSHAT, FNYEAQ (reference sequence). V dropped 2 bases and J dropped 1; count of bases not matched to a gene: 13. The CDR3 runs to 21 residues. The CDR3 spells CASSLTPILLAGGENTGELFF. CDR3 bases: TGTGCCAGCAGCTTAACCCCTATTTTACTAGCGGGAGGGGAGAACACCGGGGAGCTGTTTTTT.

The V call is TRBV27, the J call TRBJ1-2; D possibly corresponds to TRBD1 (5 bases). CDR1 and CDR2 from the germline V gene are MNHEY and SMNVEV (reference sequence). V lost 5 bases to trimming and J lost 8 bases, with 12 bases between them. This CDR3 is 12 amino acids long. CDR3 in amino acids: CASSLGPRGYTF. In nucleotides, the CDR3 is TGTGCCAGCAGTCTGGGGCCGAGGGGCTACACCTTC.

CDR3 nucleotides: TGTGCCAGCAGCGTAGATATTTACAGCGGGAGCGAGAATGAGCAGTTCTTC. Translation gives CASSVDIYSGSENEQFF. This rearrangement joins TRBV9 to TRBJ2-1, with 8 bases that match TRBD2. The V and J ends lost 0 bases and 7 bases, in that order; junction bases with no gene match: 12. This CDR3 region has 17 residues. The V gene's germline CDR1 is SGDLS and CDR2 YYNGEE.

V is TRBV10-2 and J is TRBJ2-2, with 9 bases lining up with TRBD2. Trimming at V came to 4 bases and at J to 8 bases, leaving 8 bases not matched to a gene. The CDR3 totals 15 residues. Germline V gene sequence: CDR1 WSHSY, CDR2 SAAADI. CDR3 in amino acids: CASSVSIAGAGELFF. The DNA for the CDR3 is TGCGCCAGCAGTGTCTCTATAGCGGGAGCTGGGGAGCTGTTTTTT.

V is TRBV6-5 and J is TRBJ2-1, with D possibly matching TRBD2 (6 bases). The V gene's germline CDR1 is MNHEY and CDR2 SVGAGI. Trimming removed 4 bases at V and 3 bases at J, with 10 bases between. The CDR3 covers 14 residues. CDR3 nucleotides: TGTGCCAGCAGTTCTAGCGACAGCTACAATGAGCAGTTCTTC. Translating gives CASSSSDSYNEQFF.